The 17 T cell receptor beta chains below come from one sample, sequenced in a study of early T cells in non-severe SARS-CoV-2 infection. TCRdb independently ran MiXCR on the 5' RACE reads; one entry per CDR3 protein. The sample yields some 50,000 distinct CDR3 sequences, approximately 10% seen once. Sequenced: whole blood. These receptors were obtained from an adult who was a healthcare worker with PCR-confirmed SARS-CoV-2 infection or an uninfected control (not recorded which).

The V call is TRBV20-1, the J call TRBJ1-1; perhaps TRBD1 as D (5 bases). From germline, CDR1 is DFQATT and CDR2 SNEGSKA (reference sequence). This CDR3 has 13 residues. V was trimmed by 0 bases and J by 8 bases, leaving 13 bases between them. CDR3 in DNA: TGCAGTGCTAGAGAACTGGCAGGGTACGAAGCTTTCTTT. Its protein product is CSARELAGYEAFF.

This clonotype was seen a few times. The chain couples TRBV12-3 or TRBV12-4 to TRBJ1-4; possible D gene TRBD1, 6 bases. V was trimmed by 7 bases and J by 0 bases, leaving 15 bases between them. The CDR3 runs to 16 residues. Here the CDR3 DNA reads TGTGCCAGCACCCTGGGGGCAGAAGCAACTAATGAAAAACTGTTTTTT. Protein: CASTLGAEATNEKLFF.

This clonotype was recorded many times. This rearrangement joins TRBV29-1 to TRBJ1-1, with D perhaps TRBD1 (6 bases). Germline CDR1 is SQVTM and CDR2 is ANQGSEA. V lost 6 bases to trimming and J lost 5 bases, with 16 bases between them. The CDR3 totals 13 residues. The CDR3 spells CSVTRGAMTEAFF. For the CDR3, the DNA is TGCAGCGTGACCAGGGGCGCGATGACTGAAGCTTTCTTT.

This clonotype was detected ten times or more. The CDR3 DNA follows: TGTGCCAGTAGTATCTCCCTGTTTGCTCTAGGCTCCTACAATGAGCAGTTCTTC. Its translation is CASSISLFALGSYNEQFF. The rearrangement links TRBV19 to TRBJ2-1; no clear D gene. V was trimmed by 3 bases and J by 0 bases, leaving 18 bases between them. Germline CDR1 is LNHDA and CDR2 is SQIVND (reference sequence). This CDR3 comprises 18 residues.

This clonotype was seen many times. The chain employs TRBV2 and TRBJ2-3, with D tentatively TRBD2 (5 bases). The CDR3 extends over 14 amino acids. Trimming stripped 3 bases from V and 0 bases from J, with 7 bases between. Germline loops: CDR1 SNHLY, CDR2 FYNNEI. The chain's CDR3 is CASSEAGSTDTQYF. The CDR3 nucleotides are TGTGCCAGCAGTGAGGCGGGCAGCACAGATACGCAGTATTTT.

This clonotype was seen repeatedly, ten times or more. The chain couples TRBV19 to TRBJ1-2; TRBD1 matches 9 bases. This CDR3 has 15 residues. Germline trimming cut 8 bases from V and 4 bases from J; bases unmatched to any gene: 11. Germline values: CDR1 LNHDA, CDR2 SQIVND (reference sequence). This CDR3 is CASGRAADRGYGYTF. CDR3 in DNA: TGTGCCAGTGGCCGGGCCGCGGACAGGGGCTATGGCTACACCTTC.

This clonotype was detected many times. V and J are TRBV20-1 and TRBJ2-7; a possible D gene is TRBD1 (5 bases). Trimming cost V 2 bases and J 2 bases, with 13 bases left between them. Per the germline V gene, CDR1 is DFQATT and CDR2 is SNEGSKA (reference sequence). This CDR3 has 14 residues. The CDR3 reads CSARQHQGPYEQYF. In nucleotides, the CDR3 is TGCAGTGCTAGACAACACCAGGGTCCCTACGAGCAGTACTTC.

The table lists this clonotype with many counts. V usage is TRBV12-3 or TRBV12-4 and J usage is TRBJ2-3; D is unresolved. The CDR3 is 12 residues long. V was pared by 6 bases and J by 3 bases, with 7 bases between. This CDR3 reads CASSLGTDTQYF. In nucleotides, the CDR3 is TGTGCCAGCAGCTTGGGTACAGATACGCAGTATTTT.

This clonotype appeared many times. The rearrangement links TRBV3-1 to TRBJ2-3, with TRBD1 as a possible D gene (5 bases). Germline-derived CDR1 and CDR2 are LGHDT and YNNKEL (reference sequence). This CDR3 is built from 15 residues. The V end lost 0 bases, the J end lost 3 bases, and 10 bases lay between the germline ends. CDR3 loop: CASSQDYRLTDTQYF. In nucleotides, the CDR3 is TGTGCCAGCAGCCAAGATTACAGGCTGACAGATACGCAGTATTTT.

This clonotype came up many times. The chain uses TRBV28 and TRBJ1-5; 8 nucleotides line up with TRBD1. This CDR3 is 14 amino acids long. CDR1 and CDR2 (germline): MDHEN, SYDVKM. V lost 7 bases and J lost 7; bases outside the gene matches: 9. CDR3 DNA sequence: TGTGCCAGCATGAACAGGGGGATGGTACAGCCCCAGCATTTT. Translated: CASMNRGMVQPQHF. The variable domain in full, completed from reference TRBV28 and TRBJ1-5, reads DVKVTQSSRYLVKRTGEKVFLECVQDMDHENMFWYRQDPGLGLRLIYFSYDVKMKEKGDIPEGYSVSREKKERFSLILESASTNQTSMYLCASMNRGMVQPQHFGDGTRLSIL.

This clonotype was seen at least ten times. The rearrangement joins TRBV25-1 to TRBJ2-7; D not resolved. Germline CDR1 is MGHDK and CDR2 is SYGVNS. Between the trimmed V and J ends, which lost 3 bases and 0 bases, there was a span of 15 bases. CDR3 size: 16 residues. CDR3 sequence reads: CASSDLRFTVSYEQYF. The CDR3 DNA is TGTGCCAGCAGTGATCTTCGGTTTACAGTCTCCTACGAGCAGTACTTC.

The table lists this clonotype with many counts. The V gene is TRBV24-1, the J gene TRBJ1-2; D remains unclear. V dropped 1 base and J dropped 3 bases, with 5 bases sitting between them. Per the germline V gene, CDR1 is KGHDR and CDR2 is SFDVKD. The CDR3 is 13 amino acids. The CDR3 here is CATSDLGDYGYTF. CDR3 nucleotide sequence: TGTGCCACCAGTGATTTAGGAGACTATGGCTACACCTTC.

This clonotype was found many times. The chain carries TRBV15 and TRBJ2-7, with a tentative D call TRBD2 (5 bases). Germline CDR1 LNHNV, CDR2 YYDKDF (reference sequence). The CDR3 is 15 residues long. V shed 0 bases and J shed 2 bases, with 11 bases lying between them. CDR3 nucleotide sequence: TGTGCCACCAGCAGAGATCTAGGGAGCCCCTACGAGCAGTACTTC. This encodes CATSRDLGSPYEQYF.

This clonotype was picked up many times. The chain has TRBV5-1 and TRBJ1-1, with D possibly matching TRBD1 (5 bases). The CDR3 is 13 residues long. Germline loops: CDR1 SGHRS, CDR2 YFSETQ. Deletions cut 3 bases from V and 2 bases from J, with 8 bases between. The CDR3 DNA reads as TGCGCCAGCAGCTCGACAGAAAACACTGAAGCTTTCTTT. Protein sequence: CASSSTENTEAFF.

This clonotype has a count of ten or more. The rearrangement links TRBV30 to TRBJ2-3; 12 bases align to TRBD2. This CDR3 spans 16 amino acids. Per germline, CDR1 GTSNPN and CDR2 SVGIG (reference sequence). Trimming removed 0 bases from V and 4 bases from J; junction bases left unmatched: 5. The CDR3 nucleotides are TGTGCCTGGAGTGTAGGGGCTAGCGGGAGGGCAGATACGCAGTATTTT. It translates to CAWSVGASGRADTQYF.

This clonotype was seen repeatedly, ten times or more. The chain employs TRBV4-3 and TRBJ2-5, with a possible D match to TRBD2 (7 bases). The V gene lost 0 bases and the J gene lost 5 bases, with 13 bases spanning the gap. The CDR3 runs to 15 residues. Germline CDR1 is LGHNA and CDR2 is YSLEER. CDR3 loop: CASSQDYREGETQYF. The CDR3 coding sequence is TGCGCCAGCAGCCAAGATTACAGGGAGGGGGAGACCCAGTACTTC.

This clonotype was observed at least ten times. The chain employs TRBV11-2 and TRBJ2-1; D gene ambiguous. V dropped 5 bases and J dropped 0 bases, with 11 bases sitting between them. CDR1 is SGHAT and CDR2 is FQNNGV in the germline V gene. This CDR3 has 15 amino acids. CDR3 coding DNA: TGTGCCAGCAGCGGCGACTTCAGCTCCTACAATGAGCAGTTCTTC. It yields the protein CASSGDFSSYNEQFF.